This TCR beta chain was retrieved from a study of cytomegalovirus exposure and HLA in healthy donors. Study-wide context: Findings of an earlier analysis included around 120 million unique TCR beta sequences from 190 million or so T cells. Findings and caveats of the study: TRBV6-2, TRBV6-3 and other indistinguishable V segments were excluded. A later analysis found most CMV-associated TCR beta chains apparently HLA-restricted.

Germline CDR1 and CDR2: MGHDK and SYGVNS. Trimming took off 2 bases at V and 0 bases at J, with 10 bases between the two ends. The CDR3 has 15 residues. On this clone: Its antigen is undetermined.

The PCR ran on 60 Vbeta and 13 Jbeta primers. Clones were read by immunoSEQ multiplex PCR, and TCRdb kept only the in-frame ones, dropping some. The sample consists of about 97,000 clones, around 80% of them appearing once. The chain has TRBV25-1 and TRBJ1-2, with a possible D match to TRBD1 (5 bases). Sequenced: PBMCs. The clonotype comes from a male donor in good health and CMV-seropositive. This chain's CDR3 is CASSEMGGPNYGYTF. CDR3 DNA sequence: TGTGCCAGCAGTGAAATGGGGGGACCTAACTATGGCTACACCTTC.